This T cell receptor beta chain was found in a study of stem cell transplantation in POMP-related autoinflammatory disease. Germline lookup yields CDR1 SGHVS and CDR2 FNYEAQ. The CDR3 covers 15 residues. V lost 5 bases to trimming and J lost 6 bases, with 17 bases between them. Some clones are missing from TCRdb's copy, which holds only in-frame ones; the method was immunoSEQ multiplex PCR. This sample has some 68,000 clones, with roughly 93% found just once. The V call is TRBV7-6, the J call TRBJ2-1; D gene unclear. Specimen: CD4+ T cells from PBMCs, collected after stem cell transplantation. This TCR was sampled from a human patient with POMP-related autoinflammation and immune dysregulation (PRAID). Some T cells may originate from the graft donor. CDR3 residues: CASSPRFRLSNEQFF. The CDR3 DNA sequence: TGTGCCAGCAGCCCCCGATTCCGTCTGTCCAATGAGCAGTTCTTC.